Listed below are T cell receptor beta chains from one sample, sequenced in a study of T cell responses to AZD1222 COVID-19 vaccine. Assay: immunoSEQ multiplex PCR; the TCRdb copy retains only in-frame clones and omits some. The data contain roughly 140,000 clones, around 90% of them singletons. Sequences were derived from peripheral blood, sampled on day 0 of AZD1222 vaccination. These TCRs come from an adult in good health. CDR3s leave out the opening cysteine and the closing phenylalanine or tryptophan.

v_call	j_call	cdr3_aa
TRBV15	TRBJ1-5	ATSPAYDSNQPQH
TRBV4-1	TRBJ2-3	ASSQEPRPTDTQY
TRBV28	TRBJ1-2	ASSFLYGYT
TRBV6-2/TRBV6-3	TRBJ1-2	ASSTWDSPNYGYT
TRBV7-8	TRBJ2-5	ASSLLARNAQY
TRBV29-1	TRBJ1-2	SVAQGDYGYT
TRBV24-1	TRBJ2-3	ATSGGSSTDTQY
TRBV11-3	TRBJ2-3	ASSLGGTVGTDTQY
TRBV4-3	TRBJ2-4	ASSHTGTSGSGENIQY
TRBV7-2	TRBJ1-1	ASSAFRQGPLNTEAF
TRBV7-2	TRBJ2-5	ASSLILAVKVETQY
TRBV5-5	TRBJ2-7	ASRRLAGGLGVYEQY
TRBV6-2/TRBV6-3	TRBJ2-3	ASSWRGDTQY
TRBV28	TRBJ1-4	ATSRGVAEKLF
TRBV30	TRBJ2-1	AWSKGLAGGMGSYNEQF
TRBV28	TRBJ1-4	ASSYAGGVAEKLF
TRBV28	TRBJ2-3	ASKPGGSTDTQY
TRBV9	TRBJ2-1	ASSEGGGLDEQF
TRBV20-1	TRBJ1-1	SASPGQGAF
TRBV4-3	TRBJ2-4	ASSQGQRNIQY
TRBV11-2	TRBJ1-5	ASSYVGSNQPQH
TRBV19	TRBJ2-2	ASNGGRTSGSTGELF
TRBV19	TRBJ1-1	ASTLGQETEAF
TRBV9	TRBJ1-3	ASSARQSSGNTIY
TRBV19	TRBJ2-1	ASSPGSSEQF
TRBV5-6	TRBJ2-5	ASTLFGLAVETQY
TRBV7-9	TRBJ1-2	ASSGQAYGYT
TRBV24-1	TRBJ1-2	ATSEGQGPYGYT
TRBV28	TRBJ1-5	ASSLQGWIQPQH
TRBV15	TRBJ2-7	ATSRDGVTGQY
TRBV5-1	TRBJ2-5	ASSPGEVGETQY